The 25 T cell receptor beta chains reported below all come from one sample, sequenced in a study of blood T cell repertoires in COVID-19. Profiled with immunoSEQ multiplex PCR; TCRdb holds only in-frame clones, not every one. Among approximately 380,000 clones, 88% were seen once, and the ten largest hold about 1.2%. The specimen was PBMCs or T cells enriched from blood (not recorded which). These receptors were taken from a woman younger than 30 who had recovered from COVID-19.

This chain uses TRBV5-1 with TRBJ1-2, with 8 bases identical to TRBD1. V lost 3 bases to trimming and J lost 5 bases; unmatched junction nucleotides: 6. Germline CDR1 reads SGHRS; CDR2 reads YFSETQ. This CDR3 has 14 amino acids. CDR3 region: CASSYGQGKYGYTF. The CDR3 region has the DNA TGCGCCAGCAGCTACGGACAGGGAAAATATGGCTACACCTTC.

V and J are TRBV2 and TRBJ1-4; 8 bases fit TRBD1. The germline gives CDR1 SNHLY, CDR2 FYNNEI. The junction had 9 bases not matched to a gene; V was cut back by 7 bases and J by 8 bases. This CDR3 region has 14 residues. The CDR3 sequence: CASNTGQGPEKLFF. The CDR3 nucleotides are TGTGCCAGCAATACAGGACAGGGCCCCGAAAAACTGTTTTTT. The full variable domain, with the rest looked up from reference TRBV2 and TRBJ1-4, is EPEVTQTPSHQVTQMGQEVILRCVPISNHLYFYWYRQILGQKVEFLVSFYNNEISEKSEIFDDQFSVERPDGSNFTLKIRSTKLEDSAMYFCASNTGQGPEKLFFGSGTQLSVL.

The chain employs TRBV7-9 and TRBJ2-2, with D perhaps matching TRBD2 (6 bases). Germline lookup yields CDR1 SEHNR and CDR2 FQNEAQ (reference sequence). This CDR3 comprises 17 residues. V lost 1 base to trimming and J lost 5 bases, with 17 bases between them. The CDR3 DNA reads as TGTGCCAGCAGCTTAGAACTAGCACCCCCTTGGACCGGGGAGCTGTTTTTT. It is translated as CASSLELAPPWTGELFF. Complete variable domain (other parts from reference TRBV7-9 and TRBJ2-2): DTGVSQNPRHKITKRGQNVTFRCDPISEHNRLYWYRQTLGQGPEFLTYFQNEAQLEKSRLLSDRFSAERPKGSFSTLEIQRTEQGDSAMYLCASSLELAPPWTGELFFGEGSRLTVL.

This rearrangement joins TRBV2 to TRBJ2-7; weak D call: TRBD2 (5 bases). The V end lost 5 bases, the J end lost 4 bases, and 18 bases lay between the germline ends. Germline CDR1 SNHLY, CDR2 FYNNEI. This CDR3 has 15 amino acids. CDR3 sequence (DNA): TGTGCCAGCAGTCAATTCGCGGGCACGAGTTACGAGCAGTACTTC. Translated: CASSQFAGTSYEQYF.

The rearrangement links TRBV30 to TRBJ1-2, with D unclear. This CDR3 has 14 amino acids. Per the germline V gene, CDR1 is GTSNPN and CDR2 is SVGIG (reference sequence). The V gene lost 0 bases and the J gene lost 2 bases, with 10 bases spanning the gap. Written as DNA, the CDR3 is TGTGCCTGGAGTGTACTAGAACAGAACTATGGCTACACCTTC. Translating it yields CAWSVLEQNYGYTF.

The CDR3 is CASSLTGLSGELFF. CDR3 sequence (DNA): TGCGCCAGCAGCCTGACAGGGCTTTCCGGGGAGCTGTTTTTT. The V and J genes are TRBV5-1 and TRBJ2-2; 7 nucleotides align to TRBD1. Germline CDR1 is SGHRS and CDR2 is YFSETQ. The V and J ends lost 4 bases and 6 bases, in that order; junction bases with no gene match: 6. This CDR3 has 14 residues.

In the case of this clone: No conserved phenylalanine or tryptophan ends this CDR3, so it is likely a read error. Because the CDR3's place on the DNA is in doubt, the DNA is left out and the CDR3 is given as listed by TCRdb. CDR3 sequence reads: CASRLEAGPA. The V and J genes are TRBV12-2 and TRBJ2-7; the DNA was not used to check the table's D call, TRBD2. TRBV12-2 is given as a pseudogene. The CDR3 is 10 residues long, counting both termini.

The V and J genes are TRBV30 and TRBJ1-3; D gene ambiguous. Germline loops: CDR1 GTSNPN, CDR2 SVGIG (reference sequence). CDR3 size: 13 residues. V lost 1 base and J lost 2, with 6 bases in between. The CDR3 spells CAWSGSTGNTIYF. The CDR3 DNA reads as TGTGCCTGGAGTGGTTCTACTGGAAACACCATATATTTT.

The J gene is TRBJ2-4, the V gene TRBV4-3; a weak D match, TRBD2 (7 bases). The ends were cut back, 0 bases at V and 8 bases at J, with 14 bases in the middle. The germline V gene encodes CDR1 LGHNA and CDR2 YSLEER. This CDR3 comprises 15 residues. The DNA of the CDR3 is TGCGCCAGCAGCCAAGATAAGGGGGGGGCGTACATTCAGTACTTC. Protein: CASSQDKGGAYIQYF.

V is TRBV18 and J is TRBJ1-5; 9 positions agree with TRBD1. Losses at the gene ends were 6 bases for V and 3 bases for J; bases not matched to a gene: 3. CDR1 and CDR2 (germline): KGHSH, LQKENI. The CDR3 length is 14 residues. CDR3 amino acids: CASSRDRDNQPQHF. For the CDR3, the DNA is TGTGCCAGCTCCCGGGACAGGGACAATCAGCCCCAGCATTTT. Full variable domain (rest looked up from reference TRBV18 and TRBJ1-5): NAGVMQNPRHLVRRRGQEARLRCSPMKGHSHVYWYRQLPEEGLKFMVYLQKENIIDESGMPKERFSAEFPKEGPSILRIQQVVRGDSAAYFCASSRDRDNQPQHFGDGTRLSIL.

The V and J genes are TRBV15 and TRBJ1-1; TRBD1 might be the D (5 bases). Trimming shortened V by 0 bases and J by 3 bases, and 11 bases separated the two germline ends. This CDR3 spans 15 amino acids. The V gene's germline CDR1 is LNHNV and CDR2 YYDKDF (reference sequence). For the CDR3, the DNA is TGTGCCACCAGCAGAGATCAGGGTCAAGACACTGAAGCTTTCTTT. Its translation: CATSRDQGQDTEAFF.

The chain couples TRBV7-2 to TRBJ2-1; possibly TRBD2 for D (5 bases). CDR3 length: 14 residues. Trimming took 1 base from V and 8 from J, leaving 12 bases between them. Germline V gene lookup returns CDR1 SGHTA and CDR2 FQGNSA. DNA of the CDR3: TGTGCCAGCAGCTTAGACGCGGGCTCCCATGAGCAGTTCTTC. Amino acid sequence: CASSLDAGSHEQFF.

In this sample, this clone turned up once. The chain has TRBV5-1 and TRBJ1-2; TRBD1 agrees at 10 bases. This CDR3 comprises 14 residues. Germline trimming cut 4 bases from V and 6 bases from J; bases unmatched to any gene: 6. Looked up from germline, CDR1 is SGHRS and CDR2 is YFSETQ. This chain's CDR3 is CASSGGQGLDGYTF. The CDR3 DNA reads as TGCGCCAGCAGCGGGGGACAGGGGTTAGATGGCTACACCTTC.

The chain combines TRBV5-4 with TRBJ1-1, with D maybe TRBD1 (6 bases). V lost 2 bases to trimming and J lost 4 bases, with 12 bases between them. The CDR3 loop spans 14 amino acids. Germline CDR1 and CDR2: SGHNT and YYREEE (reference sequence). The CDR3 spells CASSFRGRGTEAFF. The CDR3 nucleotides are TGTGCCAGCAGCTTCAGGGGCCGGGGCACTGAAGCTTTCTTT.

The rearrangement links TRBV14 to TRBJ2-7, with D hard to call. The CDR3 sequence is 13 residues long. The V and J ends lost 2 bases and 6 bases respectively, with 11 bases between them. The germline V gene encodes CDR1 SGHDN and CDR2 FVKESK. Here the CDR3 reads CASSQSRYREQYF. DNA for the CDR3: TGTGCCAGCAGCCAATCACGGTACCGCGAGCAGTACTTC. The entire variable domain, with the rest obtained from reference TRBV14 and TRBJ2-7, is as follows: EAGVTQFPSHSVIEKGQTVTLRCDPISGHDNLYWYRRVMGKEIKFLLHFVKESKQDESGMPNNRFLAERTGGTYSTLKVQPAELEDSGVYFCASSQSRYREQYFGPGTRLTVT.

The chain couples TRBV7-8 to TRBJ1-4; 8 bases fit TRBD1. J gave up 7 bases and V 2 bases, and 6 bases lay outside the gene matches. This CDR3 is built from 15 residues. Germline CDR1 SGHVS, CDR2 FQNEAQ. The CDR3 DNA reads as TGTGCCAGCAGCTTACAGGGGGCGCGTGGTGAAAAACTGTTTTTT. It translates to CASSLQGARGEKLFF.

The chain combines TRBV7-3 with TRBJ1-6; the D gene is possibly TRBD1 (5 bases). The CDR3 consists of 14 residues. In germline, CDR1 is SGHTA, CDR2 FQGTGA. Trimming cost V 1 base and J 6 bases, with 7 bases left between them. CDR3 sequence: CASSLKGFNSPLHF. CDR3 nucleotide sequence: TGTGCCAGCAGCTTAAAGGGGTTTAATTCACCCCTCCACTTT.

V usage is TRBV5-1 and J usage is TRBJ2-7; D perhaps matches TRBD1 (6 bases). The CDR3 has 16 residues. Per germline, CDR1 SGHRS and CDR2 YFSETQ. The V and J ends lost 2 bases and 1 base respectively, with 16 bases between them. For the CDR3, the DNA is TGCGCCAGCAGCTTTCGAGTAGGGACACCGTCCTACGAGCAGTACTTC. It encodes CASSFRVGTPSYEQYF. Based on the CDR3 plus reference TRBV5-1 and TRBJ2-7, the full variable domain is KAGVTQTPRYLIKTRGQQVTLSCSPISGHRSVSWYQQTPGQGLQFLFEYFSETQRNKGNFPGRFSGRQFSNSRSEMNVSTLELGDSALYLCASSFRVGTPSYEQYFGPGTRLTVT.

V gene TRBV7-2 combines with J gene TRBJ2-7, with 9 nucleotides matching TRBD2. Losses at the gene ends were 6 bases for V and 5 bases for J; bases not matched to a gene: 11. This CDR3 has 15 amino acids. Germline-derived CDR1 and CDR2 are SGHTA and FQGNSA. CDR3 DNA: TGTGCCAGCAGTCCTAGACTAGCGGCTTCCCACGAGCAGTACTTC. Translated: CASSPRLAASHEQYF.

The V and J genes are TRBV6-8 and TRBJ1-4; D is perhaps TRBD1 (6 bases). The germline V gene encodes CDR1 MNHGY and CDR2 SAAAGT. The CDR3 loop spans 15 amino acids. With 2 bases removed from V and 7 bases from J, the gap between germline ends came to 14 bases. For the CDR3, the DNA is TGTGCCAGCAGTTACCTTAGGGGGAGTGGTGAAAAACTGTTTTTT. It encodes CASSYLRGSGEKLFF.

The CDR3 DNA follows: TGTGCCAGCAGTCCAGGGACAGGGGGCCAAGAGACCCAGTACTTC. Amino acids: CASSPGTGGQETQYF. The chain is built from TRBV27 and TRBJ2-5, with 11 bases that match TRBD1. The V gene's germline CDR1 is MNHEY and CDR2 SMNVEV (reference sequence). V was pared by 5 bases and J by 1 base, with 3 bases of the junction left unmatched. The length of the CDR3 is 15 residues.

The rearrangement uses TRBV28 and TRBJ1-6; D is unresolved. Germline loops: CDR1 MDHEN, CDR2 SYDVKM. This CDR3 comprises 12 residues. Trimming took 7 bases from V and 6 from J, leaving 7 bases between them. The CDR3 loop reads CASTLPNSPLHF. The CDR3 DNA reads TGTGCCAGCACCCTCCCTAATTCACCCCTCCACTTT.

The chain carries TRBV2 and TRBJ1-1; the D gene is possibly TRBD1 (6 bases). The CDR3 sequence is 14 residues long. V was shortened by 1 base and J by 5 bases, with 11 bases between the two germline ends. Germline V gene sequence: CDR1 SNHLY, CDR2 FYNNEI. CDR3 amino acids: CASSEEGVLTEAFF. Here the CDR3 DNA reads TGTGCCAGCAGTGAAGAGGGGGTATTGACTGAAGCTTTCTTT.

The chain employs TRBV27 and TRBJ1-5; the D gene is possibly TRBD1 (5 bases). The CDR3 has 12 amino acids. V lost 6 bases and J lost 8, with 11 bases in between. The germline gives CDR1 MNHEY, CDR2 SMNVEV (reference sequence). CDR3 nucleotide sequence: TGTGCCAGCAGCCGACCGGGGGAGCCCCAGCATTTT. Translating it yields CASSRPGEPQHF.

The CDR3 region has the DNA TGTGCCAGCAGTTACTTTTCGGGGAGCACAGATACGCAGTATTTT. This encodes CASSYFSGSTDTQYF. The chain recombines TRBV6-5 with TRBJ2-3, with D maybe TRBD2 (5 bases). The V gene lost 1 base and the J gene lost 0 bases, with 8 bases spanning the gap. Germline CDR1 is MNHEY and CDR2 is SVGAGI. There are 15 residues in the CDR3.